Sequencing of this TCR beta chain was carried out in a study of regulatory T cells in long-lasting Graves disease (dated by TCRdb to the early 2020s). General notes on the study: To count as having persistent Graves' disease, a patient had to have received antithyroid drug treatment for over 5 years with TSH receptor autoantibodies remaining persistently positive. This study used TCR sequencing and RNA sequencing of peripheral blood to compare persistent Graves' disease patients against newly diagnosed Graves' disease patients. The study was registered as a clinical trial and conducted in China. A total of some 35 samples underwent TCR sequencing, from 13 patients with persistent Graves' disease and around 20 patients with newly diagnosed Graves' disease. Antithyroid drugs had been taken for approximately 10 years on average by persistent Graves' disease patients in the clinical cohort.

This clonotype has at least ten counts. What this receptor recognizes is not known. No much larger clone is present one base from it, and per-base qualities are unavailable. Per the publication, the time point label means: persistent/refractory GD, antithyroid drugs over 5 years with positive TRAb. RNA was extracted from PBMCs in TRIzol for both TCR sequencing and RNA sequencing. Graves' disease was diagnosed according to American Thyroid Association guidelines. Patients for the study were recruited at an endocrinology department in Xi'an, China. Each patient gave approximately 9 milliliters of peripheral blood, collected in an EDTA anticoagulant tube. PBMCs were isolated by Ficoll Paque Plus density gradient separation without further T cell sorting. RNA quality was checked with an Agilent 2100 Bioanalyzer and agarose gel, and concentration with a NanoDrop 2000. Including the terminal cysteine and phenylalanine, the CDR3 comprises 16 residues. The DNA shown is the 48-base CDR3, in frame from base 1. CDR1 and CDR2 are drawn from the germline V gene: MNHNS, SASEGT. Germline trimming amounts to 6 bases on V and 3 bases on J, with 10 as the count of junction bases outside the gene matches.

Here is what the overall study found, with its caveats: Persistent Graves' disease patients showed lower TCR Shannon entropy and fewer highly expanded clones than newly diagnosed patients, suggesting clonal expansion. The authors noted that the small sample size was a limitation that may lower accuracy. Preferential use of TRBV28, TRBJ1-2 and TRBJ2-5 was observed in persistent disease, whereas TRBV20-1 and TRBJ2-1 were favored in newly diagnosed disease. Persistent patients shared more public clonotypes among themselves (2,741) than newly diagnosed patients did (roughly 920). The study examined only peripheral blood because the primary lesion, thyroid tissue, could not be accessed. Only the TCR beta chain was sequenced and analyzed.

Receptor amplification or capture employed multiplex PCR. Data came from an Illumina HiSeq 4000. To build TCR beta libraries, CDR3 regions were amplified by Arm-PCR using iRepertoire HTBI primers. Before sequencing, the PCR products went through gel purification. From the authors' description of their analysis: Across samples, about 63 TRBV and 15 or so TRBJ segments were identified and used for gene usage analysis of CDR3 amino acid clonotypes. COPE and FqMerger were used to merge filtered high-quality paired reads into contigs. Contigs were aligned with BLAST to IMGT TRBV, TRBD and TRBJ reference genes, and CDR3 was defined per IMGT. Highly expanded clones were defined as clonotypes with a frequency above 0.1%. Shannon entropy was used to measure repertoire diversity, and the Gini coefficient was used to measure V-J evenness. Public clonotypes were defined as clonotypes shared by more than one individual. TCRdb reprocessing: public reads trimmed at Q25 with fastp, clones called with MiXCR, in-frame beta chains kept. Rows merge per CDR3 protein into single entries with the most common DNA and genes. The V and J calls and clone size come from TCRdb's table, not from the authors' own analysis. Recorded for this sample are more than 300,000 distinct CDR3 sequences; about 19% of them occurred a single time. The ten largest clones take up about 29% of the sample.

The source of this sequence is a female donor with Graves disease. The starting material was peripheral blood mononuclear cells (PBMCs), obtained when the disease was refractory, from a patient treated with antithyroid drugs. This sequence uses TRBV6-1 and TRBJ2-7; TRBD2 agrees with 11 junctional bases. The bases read TGTGCCAGCAGCCAGTCACTAGCGGGAGTTGGCTACGAGCAGTACTTC. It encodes CASSQSLAGVGYEQYF.